These 14 T cell receptor beta chains came from one sample sequenced in a study of blood T cell repertoires in COVID-19. Only in-frame clones appear in the TCRdb table, and some are missing; sequencing was by immunoSEQ multiplex PCR. The table lists under 250,000 clones, roughly nine tenths of them singletons. Source material: PBMCs or T cells enriched from blood (not recorded which). These receptors all stem from a man aged 30 to 39 who had recovered from COVID-19.

The chain joins TRBV12-3 or TRBV12-4 to TRBJ1-5; no firm D call. V gave up 4 bases and J gave up 3 bases, with 7 bases separating them. This CDR3 contains 13 residues. DNA of the CDR3: TGTGCCAGCAGTTGGAGAGTCAATCAGCCCCAGCATTTT. It translates to CASSWRVNQPQHF.

The chain uses TRBV4-1 and TRBJ2-5; 7 positions agree with TRBD2. J gave up 5 bases and V 6 bases, and 3 bases lay outside the gene matches. Germline lookup yields CDR1 MGHRA and CDR2 YSYEKL. The CDR3 covers 12 residues. Here the CDR3 reads CASSGGVETQYF. The CDR3 DNA reads TGCGCCAGCAGTGGGGGGGTGGAGACCCAGTACTTC.

V usage is TRBV27 and J usage is TRBJ1-1; D is unresolved. The CDR3 is 13 residues long. The V and J ends lost 4 bases and 5 bases respectively, with 11 bases between them. Germline CDR1 and CDR2: MNHEY and SMNVEV (reference sequence). CDR3 coding DNA: TGTGCCAGCAGTTCCCCGAGGGTAACTGAAGCTTTCTTT. Its protein is CASSSPRVTEAFF.

Only a few counts were recorded for this clone. CDR3 coding DNA: TGTGCCACCAGTGATTTGCAATGGGGCGGAGCAGAAGATACGCAGTATTTT. This gives the protein CATSDLQWGGAEDTQYF. The V call is TRBV24-1, the J call TRBJ2-3, with D possibly matching TRBD1 (5 bases). Germline CDR1 KGHDR, CDR2 SFDVKD. V lost 0 bases and J lost 5, with 17 bases in between. The CDR3 extends over 17 amino acids.

The V gene is TRBV30, the J gene TRBJ2-2, with TRBD2 matching 9 bases. The V gene's germline CDR1 is GTSNPN and CDR2 SVGIG (reference sequence). This CDR3 region has 15 residues. V lost 8 bases, J lost 6 bases, and 13 bases stayed unmatched. CDR3 protein: CAGRGGGGNPGELFF. The CDR3, as DNA: TGTGCCGGGCGGGGCGGGGGGGGCAACCCCGGGGAGCTGTTTTTT.

This clone has more than one count but fewer than ten. This sequence joins TRBV7-2 and TRBJ2-7; the match to TRBD2 covers 8 bases. Trimming took 1 base from V and 3 from J; bases not matched to a gene: 11. CDR3 length: 17 residues. CDR1 SGHTA and CDR2 FQGNSA come from the germline V gene. The CDR3 protein is CASSLEGPSGYLYEQYF. The CDR3 region has the DNA TGTGCCAGCAGCTTAGAGGGCCCTAGCGGGTACCTCTACGAGCAGTACTTC.

The chain is built from TRBV30 and TRBJ1-5; D perhaps matches TRBD1 (6 bases). The CDR3 sequence is 13 residues long. Trimming stripped 5 bases from V and 2 bases from J, with 10 bases between. Germline V CDR1 and CDR2: GTSNPN, SVGIG (reference sequence). In DNA form, the CDR3 reads TGTGCCTGGGATGGGGGCGGCAATCAGCCCCAGCATTTT. Translating gives CAWDGGGNQPQHF.

This clone appeared once. The rearrangement joins TRBV10-3 to TRBJ2-4, with 7 bases that match TRBD1. This CDR3 is built from 13 residues. In germline, CDR1 is ENHRY, CDR2 SYGVKD. The V gene end was trimmed by 6 bases and the J gene end by 8 bases; junction bases not matched to a gene: 7. CDR3 residues: CAIREQGMDIQYF. The CDR3 coding sequence is TGTGCCATCAGAGAACAGGGGATGGACATTCAGTACTTC.

The rearrangement uses TRBV11-1 and TRBJ1-2; D is ambiguous. V was pared by 3 bases and J by 4 bases, with 9 bases between. CDR3 length: 13 amino acids. Germline lookup yields CDR1 SGHAT and CDR2 FQDESV (reference sequence). This chain's CDR3 is CASSFEESYGYTF. In DNA form, the CDR3 reads TGTGCCAGCAGCTTTGAGGAAAGCTATGGCTACACCTTC. The full variable domain, rest sourced from reference TRBV11-1 and TRBJ1-2, is EAEVAQSPRYKITEKSQAVAFWCDPISGHATLYWYRQILGQGPELLVQFQDESVVDDSQLPKDRFSAERLKGVDSTLKIQPAELGDSAMYLCASSFEESYGYTFGSGTRLTVV.

The chain carries TRBV21-1 and TRBJ2-1; TRBD2, as called in the table, went unchecked against the DNA. TRBV21-1 is designated a pseudogene. This CDR3 spans 15 amino acids. The CDR3 region has the DNA TGTGCCAGCCTATACTCCTCGGGGAGGGCCCAGTCGCGGTTCTTC. Translating it yields CASLYSSGRAQSRFF.

The gene calls are TRBV24-1 and TRBJ1-2; 11 bases fit TRBD1. CDR1 KGHDR and CDR2 SFDVKD come from the germline V gene. The CDR3 sequence is 18 residues long. J gave up 7 bases and V 5 bases, and 17 bases lay outside the gene matches. Written as DNA, the CDR3 is TGTGCCACCAGTGGGGGGGATCTTCCCGGGACAGGGGGAACTGGCTACACCTTC. This sequence encodes CATSGGDLPGTGGTGYTF.

The chain employs TRBV6-1 and TRBJ2-1, with D maybe TRBD2 (7 bases). This CDR3 has 15 amino acids. Germline V CDR1 and CDR2: MNHNS, SASEGT. Trimming pared 3 bases from V and 5 bases from J, leaving 14 bases between. The CDR3 DNA is TGTGCCAGCAGTGATCGTGGGGGGGCGAACAATGAGCAGTTCTTC. Its translation: CASSDRGGANNEQFF.

The chain recombines TRBV4-1 with TRBJ2-2; D perhaps matches TRBD2 (6 bases). From germline, CDR1 is MGHRA and CDR2 YSYEKL. This CDR3 contains 15 residues. The V end was cut by 5 bases, the J end by 7 bases, with 17 bases between. The CDR3 loop is CASSSLGGAIGELFF. As DNA, the CDR3 is TGCGCCAGCAGCTCCCTGGGGGGAGCGATCGGGGAGCTGTTTTTT.

This chain links TRBV7-9 with TRBJ1-5; 9 bases are shared with TRBD1. CDR3 length: 15 amino acids. CDR1 SEHNR and CDR2 FQNEAQ come from the germline V gene (reference sequence). Trimming removed 5 bases from V and 5 bases from J; junction bases left unmatched: 7. The CDR3 protein is CASSQDRGLHQPQHF. Written as DNA, the CDR3 is TGTGCCAGCAGCCAGGACAGGGGACTTCATCAGCCCCAGCATTTT.